This paragraph reports one T cell receptor beta chain. TCRdb's table, derived via immunoSEQ multiplex PCR, lists solely in-frame clones and lacks some. Here the sample spans nearly 80,000 clones, about nine tenths being singletons. The data were obtained in a study of OX40 agonist ivuxolimab in advanced cancers. Study background: Dose-escalation patients were diagnosed with hepatocellular carcinoma, melanoma, renal cell cancer or head and neck cancer. One hepatocellular carcinoma and two cutaneous melanoma patients partially responded.

With autoimmune disease history or systemic immunosuppression, patients were excluded. The CDR3 totals 13 residues. From germline, CDR1 is MDHEN and CDR2 SYDVKM. V gave up 8 bases and J gave up 6 bases; unmatched junction bases: 4. The sequences come from CD4+ or CD8+ T cells sorted from blood, collected in a trial of the OX40 agonist ivuxolimab. This chain joins TRBV28 and TRBJ2-7; 13 bases align to TRBD2. The receptor comes from an adult with an advanced solid tumor such as melanoma, head and neck, liver or kidney cancer. The CDR3 DNA reads TGTGCCAGCCTCGGACTAGCGGGAGTCGAGCAGTACTTC. This translates into CASLGLAGVEQYF.